The rows below give T cell receptor beta chains drawn from one sample of a study of blood T cell repertoires in COVID-19. Only in-frame clones appear in the TCRdb table, and some are missing; sequencing was by immunoSEQ multiplex PCR. The sample carries around 200,000 clones, about 86% recorded once. Source material: peripheral blood. These receptors came from a man aged 25-45 years with active or convalescent COVID-19. Each CDR3 is given with its conserved first and last residue. A D gene is named only where the DNA matches it firmly. Expanded clones are given a class, and other clones once, few, many or no size at all.

clone_size	d_call	v_call	j_call	cdr3_nt	cdr3_aa
-	TRBD2	TRBV5-4	TRBJ2-1	TGTGCCAGCAGCTTGGGCCGAGCGGGGACTAGCGGGAGAAGCAATGAGCAGTTCTTC	CASSLGRAGTSGRSNEQFF
once	TRBD1	TRBV2	TRBJ2-3	TGTGCCAGCATTCAGGACAGGTCAAGCCCAGATACGCAGTATTTT	CASIQDRSSPDTQYF
-	TRBD1	TRBV5-4	TRBJ1-2	TGTGCCAGCAGCTTGGGACAGGGGTCGGCCTATGGCTACACCTTC	CASSLGQGSAYGYTF
-	TRBD1	TRBV4-1	TRBJ2-5	TGCGCCAGCAGCCAAGAAGGGGACAGCAGGGCCGAGACCCAGTACTTC	CASSQEGDSRAETQYF
-	TRBD1	TRBV29-1	TRBJ1-1	TGCAGCGTGACCGGTGACAGGGAGTACGCTGAAGCTTTCTTT	CSVTGDREYAEAFF
-	-	TRBV27	TRBJ1-4	TGTGCCAGCAGTTCCCGACTCTCCCCTCGAAATGAAAAACTGTTTTTT	CASSSRLSPRNEKLFF
-	TRBD2	TRBV24-1	TRBJ2-3	TGTGCCACCAGTTCTATTAGCGGGAGTGACACAGATACGCAGTATTTT	CATSSISGSDTDTQYF
-	-	TRBV30	TRBJ1-1	TGTGCCTGGAGTGAAAAGGACGGGGGAAACACTGAAGCTTTCTTT	CAWSEKDGGNTEAFF
-	-	TRBV30	TRBJ1-1	TGTGCCTGGAGTGGCGCGGGCCTCCGACAGGTCTTT	CAWSGAGLRQVF
-	TRBD1	TRBV19	TRBJ1-5	TGTGCCAGCTGGGACAGGGTGGACAATCAGCCCCAGCATTTT	CASWDRVDNQPQHF
-	TRBD2	TRBV20-1	TRBJ2-7	TGCAGTGCTTGGGGCGGGGGCGAGCAGTACTTC	CSAWGGGEQYF
-	TRBD1	TRBV3-1/TRBV3-2	TRBJ1-1	TGTGCCAGCAGCCAACATTGGGGACAGGGCTCCACTGAAGCTTTCTTT	CASSQHWGQGSTEAFF
-	TRBD1	TRBV11-3	TRBJ2-3	TGTGCCAGCAGCTTAGGGACAGGGGGCACGACAGATACGCAGTATTTT	CASSLGTGGTTDTQYF
few	-	TRBV7-7	TRBJ2-5	TGTGCTAGCAGCTTTGCAGGGTTAGGTTCGGGAGAGACCCAGTACTTC	CASSFAGLGSGETQYF
-	-	TRBV30	TRBJ1-4	TGTGCCTGGAGGGACGGGACAACTAATGAAAAACTGTTTTTT	CAWRDGTTNEKLFF
-	TRBD2	TRBV27	TRBJ2-2	TGTGCCAGCAGACTAGCGGGAGAGCAGACCGGGGAGCTGTTTTTT	CASRLAGEQTGELFF
-	-	TRBV10-2	TRBJ1-1	TGCGCCAGCAGTGAGTGGGACACGAACACTGAAGCTTTCTTT	CASSEWDTNTEAFF
-	TRBD2	TRBV4-3	TRBJ2-1	TGCGCCAGCAGCCAAGCCCTAGGGCGGACTAGCGGGAGGGATAATGAGCAGTTCTTC	CASSQALGRTSGRDNEQFF
once	TRBD2	TRBV7-8	TRBJ2-7	TGTGCCAGCAGCGGAGGACCTAGCGGGACCTCCTACGAGCAGTACTTC	CASSGGPSGTSYEQYF
-	-	TRBV28	TRBJ1-2	TGTGCCAGCAGGCCAGGGACTTTCTATGGCTACACCTTC	CASRPGTFYGYTF
-	TRBD2	TRBV9	TRBJ2-3	TGTGCCAGCAGCCCAGGGGCCAGCGGGGGGACAGATACGCAGTATTTT	CASSPGASGGTDTQYF